This T cell receptor beta chain is drawn from a study of glioma-infiltrating T cells. Regarding the study as a whole: Tissue-blood divergence was below expectation in non-neoplastic patients, above in gliomas.

TCR alpha and beta CDR3 regions were amplified from RNA using iRepertoire nested multiplex PCR. MiXCR, applied by TCRdb to the multiplex PCR reads, yields one record per CDR3 protein. The repertoire holds 85,000 to 110,000 distinct CDR3 sequences, less than 30% seen once, with roughly 45% in the top ten. Per the germline V gene, CDR1 is LNHDA and CDR2 is SQIVND (reference sequence). The CDR3 loop spans 16 amino acids. A word on this clonotype: What it binds is unknown. The final CDR3 position lacks the conserved phenylalanine or tryptophan, pointing to a likely read error.

The chain is built from TRBV19 and TRBJ1-5; D possibly corresponds to TRBD1 (6 bases). This clonotype was sampled from a human donor with low-grade glioma or glioblastoma, undergoing nonglioma brain surgery, or in good health (not recorded which). The sample comprised glioma tissue, nonneoplastic brain tissue, or PBMCs (not recorded which). CDR3 sequence reads: CDSTPDGQSPNQPQHS. The CDR3 DNA is TGTGACAGTACCCCGGATGGACAGTCACCCAATCAGCCCCAGCATTCT.